This T cell receptor (beta chain) was documented in a study of T cells in Graves' hyperthyroidism and ophthalmopathy. Study conclusions and caveats: Appearing also in blood were most of the thyroid clonotypes expanded above 0.001.

This clonotype was observed at least ten times. What it binds is unknown. Graves' hyperthyroidism is called stable when ophthalmopathy does not progress within 18 months. Those with hyperthyroidism were 18 to 65 years old, newly diagnosed, and ill for under 2 months. Diagnosis relied on clinical symptoms, serum thyroxine and TRAb, thyroid ultrasound and orbital computed tomography. Amplified regions were TCR beta CDR3 sequences from RNA transcripts. During a first-round RT-PCR of the TCR CDR3, the HTBI primer set was used. TCRdb itself ran the multiplex PCR reads through MiXCR, one entry per CDR3 protein. The sample carries 400,000 to 550,000 distinct CDR3 sequences, around an eighth recorded once. J lost 5 bases, V lost 3 bases, and 7 bases had no gene match. This CDR3 region has 15 residues. Germline lookup yields CDR1 GTSNPN and CDR2 SVGIG (reference sequence).

The V gene is TRBV30, the J gene TRBJ2-2; 9 bases agree with TRBD2. This clonotype was sampled from a woman younger than 30 with Graves' hyperthyroidism. The material sequenced was blood. CDR3 in DNA: TGTGCCTGGAGCGCCAGTCTAGCGGGGACCGGGGAGCTGTTTTTT. Translating it yields CAWSASLAGTGELFF.